This TCR beta chain was obtained from a study of shared clonotypes between healthy human individuals. For the study at large: Per-donor plates numbered three CD4 naive, three CD4 memory, two CD8 naive and one CD8 memory. Study-level points and caveats: Among non-shared clonotypes, generation probabilities were lower than among those shared by all four donors. Generally, naive subsets came out with larger estimated richness than memory subsets.

The CDR3 runs to 15 residues. Deletions cut 2 bases from V and 9 bases from J, with 20 bases between. From germline, CDR1 is SQVTM and CDR2 ANQGSEA. The count of this clone is one. The antigen is not known. The assay was immunoSEQ multiplex PCR, and TCRdb's table has in-frame clones only and misses some. The table lists about 2.4 million clones, 93% of them singletons, with 0.36% in the top ten. A split of CD4+ cells into CD45RA+ naive and CD45RA-negative memory subsets was performed. The chain has TRBV29-1 and TRBJ2-1, with D possibly TRBD2 on 5 matching bases. Sequenced input: naive CD4+ T cells from PBMCs. Documented subset: CD45RA+ positively selected. The receptor's source is a man between 18 and 29 years old in good health. Some clones in this sample may be carry-over from other donors' samples. CDR3 amino acids: CSVEPRLARGFEQFF. CDR3 in DNA: TGCAGCGTTGAACCTCGCCTAGCACGGGGTTTTGAGCAGTTCTTC.